This passage covers 18 T cell receptor beta chains from one sample sequenced in a study of cytomegalovirus exposure and HLA in healthy donors. Both 60 Vbeta primers and 13 Jbeta primers went into the PCR. Produced via immunoSEQ multiplex PCR; TCRdb's table is partial and in-frame only. The repertoire holds 200,000 to 250,000 clones, with over 60% as singletons. The sample was PBMCs. Every receptor here comes from a man younger than 35 in good health and CMV-seronegative.

V is TRBV11-2 and J is TRBJ2-3, with 8 bases identical to TRBD1. This CDR3 is built from 18 residues. The V segment lost 5 bases and the J segment 0 bases; nucleotides outside the gene matches: 13. Per the germline V gene, CDR1 is SGHAT and CDR2 is FQNNGV. The DNA of the CDR3 is TGTGCCAGCAGCAGACGAACGACAGGGGAGACAAGCACAGATACGCAGTATTTT. Protein product: CASSRRTTGETSTDTQYF.

The chain recombines TRBV5-1 with TRBJ2-7, with TRBD2 matching over 8 bases. The length of the CDR3 is 16 residues. The ends lost 1 base at V and 2 bases at J; junction bases unmatched: 8. Per the germline V gene, CDR1 is SGHRS and CDR2 is YFSETQ. CDR3 bases: TGCGCCAGCAGCTTGAGGGCGGGACTAGGGCCCTACGAGCAGTACTTC. Translating it yields CASSLRAGLGPYEQYF.

The V gene is TRBV27, the J gene TRBJ1-2; D possibly corresponds to TRBD1 (6 bases). The CDR3 runs to 14 residues. V lost 2 bases, J lost 8 bases, and 15 bases lay in between. CDR1 and CDR2 from the germline V gene are MNHEY and SMNVEV (reference sequence). DNA of the CDR3: TGTGCCAGCAGTTTAGGCGCAGGGGAGTGGGGCTACACCTTC. It translates to CASSLGAGEWGYTF.

This rearrangement joins TRBV10-3 to TRBJ2-1; 11 bases match TRBD2. The CDR3 loop spans 17 amino acids. Germline V lookup: CDR1 ENHRY, CDR2 SYGVKD. J gave up 7 bases and V 4 bases, and 12 bases lay outside the gene matches. The DNA for the CDR3 is TGTGCCATCAGTGGTGGGGATAGCGGGAGGGCGGGGAATGAGCAGTTCTTC. Encoded protein: CAISGGDSGRAGNEQFF.

The rearrangement links TRBV18 to TRBJ2-4, with a possible D match to TRBD2 (6 bases). The V gene's germline CDR1 is KGHSH and CDR2 LQKENI. The V gene lost 3 bases and the J gene lost 5 bases, with 14 bases spanning the gap. This CDR3 is built from 15 residues. The DNA of the CDR3 is TGTGCCAGCTCACCCGGGACTGCAGAACAAAACATTCAGTACTTC. It is translated as CASSPGTAEQNIQYF.

CDR3: CASSLWAQPNEQFF. In DNA form, the CDR3 reads TGCGCCAGCAGCTTGTGGGCCCAGCCCAATGAGCAGTTCTTC. The gene calls are TRBV5-1 and TRBJ2-1, with unresolved D. Trimming took 1 base from V and 6 from J, leaving 11 bases between them. This CDR3 comprises 14 residues. Per the germline V gene, CDR1 is SGHRS and CDR2 is YFSETQ.

This clone was seen a handful of times. The V gene is TRBV19, the J gene TRBJ1-1, with D possibly TRBD1 on 5 matching bases. Trimming left V 3 bases short and J 8 bases short, with 10 bases between. CDR1 and CDR2 from the germline V gene are LNHDA and SQIVND (reference sequence). The CDR3 spans 12 residues. The CDR3 is CASSIGGGEAFF. The CDR3 DNA sequence: TGTGCCAGTAGTATTGGGGGAGGCGAAGCTTTCTTT. Based on the CDR3 plus reference TRBV19 and TRBJ1-1, the full variable domain is DGGITQSPKYLFRKEGQNVTLSCEQNLNHDAMYWYRQDPGQGLRLIYYSQIVNDFQKGDIAEGYSVSREKKESFPLTVTSAQKNPTAFYLCASSIGGGEAFFGQGTRLTVV.

This chain uses TRBV27 with TRBJ2-1; 7 bases agree with TRBD1. Per germline, CDR1 MNHEY and CDR2 SMNVEV (reference sequence). The V gene end was trimmed by 7 bases and the J gene end by 5 bases; junction bases not matched to a gene: 5. The CDR3 sequence is 13 residues long. CDR3 nucleotide sequence: TGTGCCAGCAATGGACAGGTTGACAATGAGCAGTTCTTC. Translated: CASNGQVDNEQFF.

The genes are TRBV19 and TRBJ2-7; no reliable D call. CDR3 size: 14 residues. Germline V gives CDR1 LNHDA, CDR2 SQIVND (reference sequence). V was trimmed by 1 base and J by 2 bases, leaving 9 bases between them. This chain's CDR3 is CASSIAPGPYEQYF. The CDR3 nucleotides are TGTGCCAGTAGTATAGCTCCGGGTCCCTACGAGCAGTACTTC.

The chain links TRBV27 to TRBJ2-3; 10 bases map to TRBD2. This CDR3 is built from 17 residues. Losses at the gene ends were 5 bases for V and 2 bases for J; bases not matched to a gene: 10. In germline, CDR1 is MNHEY, CDR2 SMNVEV (reference sequence). The CDR3 reads CASSPLGLAVSTDTQYF. The CDR3 DNA reads TGTGCCAGCAGTCCATTAGGACTAGCGGTCTCCACAGATACGCAGTATTTT.

V is TRBV6-6 and J is TRBJ1-4; D is possibly TRBD1 (6 bases). The CDR3 has 15 amino acids. V shed 2 bases and J shed 3 bases, with 10 bases lying between them. Per the germline V gene, CDR1 is MNHNY and CDR2 is SVGAGI (reference sequence). CDR3 sequence: CASSYPGTSNEKLFF. The DNA of the CDR3 is TGTGCCAGCAGTTACCCCGGGACATCTAATGAAAAACTGTTTTTT.

On this clone: One end of the junction varies from germline; a read error may be responsible. The same CDR3 is also encoded by other DNA sequences in this sample. The chain links TRBV6-5 to TRBJ2-7, with 7 bases fitting TRBD2. Germline assignment: CDR1 MNHEY and CDR2 SVGAGI. The CDR3 totals 16 residues. CDR3 sequence reads: CASSYSGPASGYEQYF. DNA of the CDR3: TGTGCCAGCAGTTACTCCGGCCCGGCTAGCGGATACGAACAGTACTTC.

CDR3 amino acids: CASSVNGYEQYF. The CDR3, as DNA: TGTGCCAGTAGTGTAAACGGTTACGAGCAGTACTTC. This chain links TRBV19 with TRBJ2-7, with D hard to call. Trimming left V 5 bases short and J 4 bases short, with 9 bases between. The germline V gene has CDR1 LNHDA and CDR2 SQIVND (reference sequence). This CDR3 has 12 residues.

J is TRBJ2-1 and V is TRBV7-9; 7 nucleotides align to TRBD2. The CDR3 consists of 15 residues. V lost 6 bases and J lost 4; bases outside the gene matches: 9. Germline CDR1 reads SEHNR; CDR2 reads FQNEAQ (reference sequence). The CDR3 loop is CASSSTSAGYNEQFF. CDR3 DNA sequence: TGTGCCAGCAGTTCAACTAGCGCTGGTTACAATGAGCAGTTCTTC. The full variable domain, its missing parts supplied by reference TRBV7-9 and TRBJ2-1, is DTGVSQNPRHKITKRGQNVTFRCDPISEHNRLYWYRQTLGQGPEFLTYFQNEAQLEKSRLLSDRFSAERPKGSFSTLEIQRTEQGDSAMYLCASSSTSAGYNEQFFGPGTRLTVL.

The gene calls are TRBV18 and TRBJ2-3; a possible D gene is TRBD2 (5 bases). Germline CDR1 and CDR2: KGHSH and LQKENI. The CDR3 consists of 14 residues. Trimming left V 6 bases short and J 6 bases short, with 16 bases between. CDR3 loop: CASSLSDWADTQYF. The CDR3 DNA is TGTGCCAGCTCTCTTTCGGACTGGGCGGATACGCAGTATTTT.

The J gene is TRBJ2-7, the V gene TRBV10-3; 9 bases fit TRBD1. CDR1 and CDR2 from the germline V gene are ENHRY and SYGVKD. This CDR3 is 18 amino acids long. V shed 8 bases, J shed 2 bases, and the junction held 19 bases outside the gene matches. CDR3 residues: CAISMPGTGYSKTYEQYF. The CDR3 nucleotides read TGTGCCATCTCGATGCCCGGGACAGGGTACTCCAAAACCTACGAGCAGTACTTC.

This clone was recorded once. This chain connects TRBV4-2 to TRBJ2-7; tentatively, D is TRBD1 (7 bases). Trimming shortened V by 1 base and J by 5 bases, and 24 bases separated the two germline ends. Germline V CDR1 and CDR2: LGHNA, YNFKEQ. The CDR3 has 18 amino acids. This chain's CDR3 is CASSQVIPRGTVLDEQYF. CDR3 in DNA: TGTGCCAGCAGCCAAGTTATCCCCCGGGGGACAGTTCTCGACGAGCAGTACTTC.

This chain connects TRBV5-1 to TRBJ2-7; TRBD2 matches 9 bases. The CDR3 length is 17 residues. The germline V gene has CDR1 SGHRS and CDR2 YFSETQ. The V and J ends lost 0 bases and 4 bases, in that order; junction bases with no gene match: 11. The CDR3 DNA sequence: TGCGCCAGCAGCTTGGCCTCTAGCGGGGCGGATCCTTACGAGCAGTACTTC. Protein sequence: CASSLASSGADPYEQYF.